The clone carrying this T cell receptor beta chain was counted between two and nine times. Its cognate antigen is unknown. This CDR3 comprises 11 residues. From germline, CDR1 is SGHAT and CDR2 FQNNGV. V was clipped by 2 bases and J by 6 bases, with 5 bases between them. The data were produced by immunoSEQ multiplex PCR, yet TCRdb's version contains in-frame clones alone and is incomplete. The sample holds some 80,000 clones; less than 90% are singletons and the top ten take 2.1%. This entry comes from a study of T cell clones after liver transplantation. Study-wide results and caveats: The donor-reactive repertoire was only partly measurable in two subjects, lacking donor cells. Conclusions were preliminary, with small, heterogeneous patient groups. Compared with third party-reactive sequences, donor-reactive ones declined more, independent of withdrawal success.

Sorting of unstimulated PBMCs yielded separate CD3+CD4+ and CD3+CD8+ fractions. This specimen was CD4+ T cells from blood, taken 48 months after liver transplant. The clonotype originates from a human patient who received a liver transplant. Some T cells may have originated in the graft donor. This chain uses TRBV11-2 with TRBJ2-7; perhaps TRBD2 as D (5 bases). CDR3 amino acids: CASSLSGEQYF. CDR3 DNA: TGTGCCAGCAGCTTAAGCGGCGAGCAGTACTTC.